One and the same sample provided the 8 T cell receptor beta chains below, sequenced in a study of response to subunit inactivated influenza vaccine. TCRdb re-called the RT-PCR reads with MiXCR, one entry per CDR3 protein. The table records around 470,000 distinct CDR3 sequences, approximately 7.3% of them present only once. The sample here was PBMCs from blood, taken about 23 months after vaccination. Every receptor here comes from a man aged 45 to 75 who received an inactivated influenza vaccine.

This clonotype showed up many times. The V and J genes are TRBV5-1 and TRBJ1-1; D is ambiguous. Trimming removed 5 bases at V and 1 base at J, with 12 bases between. CDR1 and CDR2 from the germline V gene are SGHRS and YFSETQ. This CDR3 is built from 14 residues. Here the CDR3 DNA reads TGCGCCAGCAGTCTAGGTGATAGGAACACTGAAGCTTTCTTT. It is translated as CASSLGDRNTEAFF. The variable domain in full, completed from reference TRBV5-1 and TRBJ1-1, reads KAGVTQTPRYLIKTRGQQVTLSCSPISGHRSVSWYQQTPGQGLQFLFEYFSETQRNKGNFPGRFSGRQFSNSRSEMNVSTLELGDSALYLCASSLGDRNTEAFFGQGTRLTVV.

On this clonotype: With a much larger clone just one base away, this may be a read error. The J gene is TRBJ1-4, the V gene TRBV20-1; 8 bases align to TRBD1. The length of the CDR3 is 13 residues. Germline values: CDR1 DFQATT, CDR2 SNEGSKA (reference sequence). DNA for the CDR3: TGCTGTGTCCCGGGACAGGTTAATGAAAAACTGTTTTTT. The encoded protein is CCVPGQVNEKLFF.

This clonotype was counted many times. The chain couples TRBV6-1 to TRBJ2-1; 11 bases map to TRBD2. The length of the CDR3 is 15 residues. Germline V gene sequence: CDR1 MNHNS, CDR2 SASEGT. The V segment lost 7 bases and the J segment 6 bases; nucleotides outside the gene matches: 8. The CDR3 nucleotides read TGTGCCAGCACCCGAGTAGCGGGGGGGCTCAATGAGCAGTTCTTC. Amino acids: CASTRVAGGLNEQFF.

The CDR3 here is CSAREGFDYEQFF. As DNA, the CDR3 is TGCAGTGCTAGGGAGGGGTTTGATTATGAGCAGTTCTTC. V and J are TRBV20-1 and TRBJ2-1; a weak D match, TRBD2 (6 bases). Trimming cost V 3 bases and J 8 bases, with 14 bases left between them. Germline lookup yields CDR1 DFQATT and CDR2 SNEGSKA (reference sequence). The length of the CDR3 is 13 residues.

The table lists this clonotype with a few counts. The chain has TRBV7-2 and TRBJ1-3; no clear D. V lost 5 bases and J 0 bases, leaving 11 bases between the germline ends. The germline CDR1 and CDR2 sequences are SGHTA and FQGNSA. The CDR3 covers 15 residues. This chain's CDR3 is CASSDQVRSGNTIYF. The CDR3 bases are TGTGCCAGCAGCGACCAGGTCCGCTCTGGAAACACCATATATTTT.

This chain uses TRBV4-2 with TRBJ1-2, with 7 bases lining up with TRBD1. The CDR3 length is 16 residues. Germline assignment: CDR1 LGHNA and CDR2 YNFKEQ. With V trimmed by 4 bases and J by 5 bases, 13 bases remained unmatched. The CDR3 loop is CASSPHLRGSPYGYTF. CDR3 nucleotide sequence: TGTGCCAGCAGCCCACATCTCAGGGGGAGTCCTTATGGCTACACCTTC.

This clonotype was observed many times. V gene TRBV6-4 combines with J gene TRBJ2-3, with 7 bases aligning to TRBD2. CDR1 and CDR2 from the germline V gene are MRHNA and SNTAGT. V lost 8 bases, J lost 2 bases, and 4 bases stayed unmatched. The CDR3 sequence is 13 residues long. CDR3: CASGAGHTDTQYF. CDR3 DNA sequence: TGTGCCAGCGGAGCGGGGCACACAGATACGCAGTATTTT.

The chain links TRBV12-3 or TRBV12-4 to TRBJ2-5; D may be TRBD2 (7 bases). The V and J ends lost 9 bases and 7 bases respectively, with 15 bases between them. The CDR3 consists of 12 residues. CDR3 loop: CASHGGAGTQYF. The CDR3 DNA sequence: TGTGCCAGTCATGGGGGGGCAGGGACCCAGTACTTC.